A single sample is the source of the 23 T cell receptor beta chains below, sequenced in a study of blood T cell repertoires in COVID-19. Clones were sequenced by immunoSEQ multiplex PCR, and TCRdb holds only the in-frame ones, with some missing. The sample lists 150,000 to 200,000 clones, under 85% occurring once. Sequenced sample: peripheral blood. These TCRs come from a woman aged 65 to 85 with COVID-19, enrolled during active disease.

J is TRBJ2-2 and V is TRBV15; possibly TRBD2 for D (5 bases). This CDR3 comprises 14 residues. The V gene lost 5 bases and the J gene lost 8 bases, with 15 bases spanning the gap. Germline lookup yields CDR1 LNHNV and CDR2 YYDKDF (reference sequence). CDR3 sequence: CATSSLSGRGELFF. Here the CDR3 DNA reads TGTGCCACCAGCTCTCTATCTGGGAGAGGGGAGCTGTTTTTT.

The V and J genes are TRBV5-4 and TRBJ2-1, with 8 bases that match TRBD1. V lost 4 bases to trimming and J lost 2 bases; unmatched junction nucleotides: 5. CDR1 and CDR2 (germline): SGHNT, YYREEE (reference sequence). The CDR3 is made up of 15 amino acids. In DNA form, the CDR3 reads TGTGCCAGCAGCCCGACAGGGGATACCTACAATGAGCAGTTCTTC. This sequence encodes CASSPTGDTYNEQFF.

Here the CDR3 reads CASSVVGGEARNEQFF. CDR3 in DNA: TGTGCCAGCAGCGTAGTAGGGGGAGAAGCCCGGAATGAGCAGTTCTTC. The chain has TRBV9 and TRBJ2-1; a possible D gene is TRBD1 (6 bases). V was shortened by 0 bases and J by 7 bases, with 17 bases between the two germline ends. The V gene's germline CDR1 is SGDLS and CDR2 YYNGEE. This CDR3 comprises 16 residues.

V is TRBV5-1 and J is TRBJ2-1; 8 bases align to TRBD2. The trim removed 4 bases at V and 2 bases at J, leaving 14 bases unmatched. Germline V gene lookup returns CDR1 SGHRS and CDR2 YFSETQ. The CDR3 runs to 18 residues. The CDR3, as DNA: TGCGCCAGCAGCCCCAGAAGGCGGACAGCGGGAGCCTACAATGAGCAGTTCTTC. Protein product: CASSPRRRTAGAYNEQFF.

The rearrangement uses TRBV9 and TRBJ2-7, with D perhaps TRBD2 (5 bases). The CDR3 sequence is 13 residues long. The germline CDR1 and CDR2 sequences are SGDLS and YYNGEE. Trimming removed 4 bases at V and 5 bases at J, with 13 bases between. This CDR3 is CASSFGARDEQYF. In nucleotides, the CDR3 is TGTGCCAGCAGCTTTGGCGCGCGGGACGAGCAGTACTTC.

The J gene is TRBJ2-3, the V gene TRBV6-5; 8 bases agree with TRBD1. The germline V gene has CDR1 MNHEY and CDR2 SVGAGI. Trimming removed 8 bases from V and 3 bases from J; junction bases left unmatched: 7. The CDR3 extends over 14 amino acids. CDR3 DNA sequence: TGTGCCAGCGACCGCAGGGGGCGGACAGATACGCAGTATTTT. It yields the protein CASDRRGRTDTQYF.

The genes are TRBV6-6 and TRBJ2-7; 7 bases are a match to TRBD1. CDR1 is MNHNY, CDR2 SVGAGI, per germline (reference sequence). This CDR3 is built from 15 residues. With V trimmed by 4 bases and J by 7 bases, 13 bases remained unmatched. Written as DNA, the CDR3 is TGTGCCAGCAGTTCCAACGACAGGGCTCCCGGGGAGCAGTACTTC. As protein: CASSSNDRAPGEQYF.

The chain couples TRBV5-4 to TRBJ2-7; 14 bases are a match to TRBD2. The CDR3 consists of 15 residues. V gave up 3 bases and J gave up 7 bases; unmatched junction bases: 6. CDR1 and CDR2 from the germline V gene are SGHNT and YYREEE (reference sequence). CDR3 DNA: TGTGCCAGCAGCTCCCCGGGACTAGCGGGAGATGAGCAGTACTTC. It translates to CASSSPGLAGDEQYF.

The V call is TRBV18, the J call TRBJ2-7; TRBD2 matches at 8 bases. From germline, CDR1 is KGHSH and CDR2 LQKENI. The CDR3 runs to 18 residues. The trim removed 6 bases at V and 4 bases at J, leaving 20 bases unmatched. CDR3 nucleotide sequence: TGTGCCAGCTCGCCCCCGGGAGGGGCCCAACGGGTCGGATACGAGCAGTACTTC. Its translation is CASSPPGGAQRVGYEQYF.

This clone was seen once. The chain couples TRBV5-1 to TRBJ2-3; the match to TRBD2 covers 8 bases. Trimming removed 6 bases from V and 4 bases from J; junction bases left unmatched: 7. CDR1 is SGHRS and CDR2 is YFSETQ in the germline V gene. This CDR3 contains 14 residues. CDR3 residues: CASKGPGGSDTQYF. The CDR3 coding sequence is TGCGCCAGCAAGGGCCCGGGAGGGTCAGATACGCAGTATTTT.

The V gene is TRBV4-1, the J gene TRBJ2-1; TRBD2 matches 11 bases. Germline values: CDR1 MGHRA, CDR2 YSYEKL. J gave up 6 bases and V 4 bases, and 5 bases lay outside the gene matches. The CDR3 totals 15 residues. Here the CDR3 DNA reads TGCGCCAGCAGCCCAATTAGCGGGAGGGGCAATGAGCAGTTCTTC. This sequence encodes CASSPISGRGNEQFF.

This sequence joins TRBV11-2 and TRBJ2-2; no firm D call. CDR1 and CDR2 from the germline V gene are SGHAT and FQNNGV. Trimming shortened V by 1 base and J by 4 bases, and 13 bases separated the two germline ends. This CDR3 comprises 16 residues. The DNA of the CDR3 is TGTGCCAGCAGCTTAGGGCGGCTAGTTGGCACCGGGGAGCTGTTTTTT. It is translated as CASSLGRLVGTGELFF.

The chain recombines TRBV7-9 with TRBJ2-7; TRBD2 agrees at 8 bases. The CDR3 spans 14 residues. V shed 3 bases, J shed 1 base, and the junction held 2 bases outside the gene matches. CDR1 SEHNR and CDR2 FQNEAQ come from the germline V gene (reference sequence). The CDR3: CASSFSGASYEQYF. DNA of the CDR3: TGTGCCAGCAGCTTTAGCGGGGCTTCCTACGAGCAGTACTTC.

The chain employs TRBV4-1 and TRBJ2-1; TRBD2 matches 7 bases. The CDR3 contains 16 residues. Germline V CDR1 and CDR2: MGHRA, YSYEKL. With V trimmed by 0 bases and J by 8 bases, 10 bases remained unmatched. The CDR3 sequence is CASSQDLGPGRDEQFF. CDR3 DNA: TGCGCCAGCAGCCAAGATTTAGGTCCGGGGAGGGATGAGCAGTTCTTC.

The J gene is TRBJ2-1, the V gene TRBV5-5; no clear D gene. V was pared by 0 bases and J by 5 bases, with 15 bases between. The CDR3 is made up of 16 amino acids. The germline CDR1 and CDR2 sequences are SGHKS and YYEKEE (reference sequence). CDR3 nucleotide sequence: TGTGCCAGCAGCTTGGGTGACTCCCTTGTAGACAATGAGCAGTTCTTC. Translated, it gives CASSLGDSLVDNEQFF. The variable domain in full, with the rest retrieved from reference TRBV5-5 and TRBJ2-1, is DAGVTQSPTHLIKTRGQQVTLRCSPISGHKSVSWYQQVLGQGPQFIFQYYEKEERGRGNFPDRFSARQFPNYSSELNVNALLLGDSALYLCASSLGDSLVDNEQFFGPGTRLTVL.

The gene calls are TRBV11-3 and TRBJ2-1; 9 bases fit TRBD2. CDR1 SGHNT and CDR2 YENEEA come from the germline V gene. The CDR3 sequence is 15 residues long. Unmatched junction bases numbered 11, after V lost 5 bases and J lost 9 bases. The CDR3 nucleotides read TGTGCCAGCAGCGCCCGCAGCGGGAGGTTGAGTGAGCAGTTCTTC. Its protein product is CASSARSGRLSEQFF.

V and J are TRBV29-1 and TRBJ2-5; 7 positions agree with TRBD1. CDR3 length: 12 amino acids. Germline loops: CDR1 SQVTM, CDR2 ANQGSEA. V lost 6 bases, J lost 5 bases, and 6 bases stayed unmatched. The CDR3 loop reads CSVRTGAETQYF. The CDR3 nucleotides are TGCAGCGTCCGAACAGGGGCGGAGACCCAGTACTTC.

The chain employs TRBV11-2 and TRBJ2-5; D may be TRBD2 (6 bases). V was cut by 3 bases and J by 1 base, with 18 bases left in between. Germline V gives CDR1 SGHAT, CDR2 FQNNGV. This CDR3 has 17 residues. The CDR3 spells CASSFFSGVGGQETQYF. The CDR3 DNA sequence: TGTGCCAGCAGCTTTTTCTCCGGAGTGGGGGGCCAAGAGACCCAGTACTTC.

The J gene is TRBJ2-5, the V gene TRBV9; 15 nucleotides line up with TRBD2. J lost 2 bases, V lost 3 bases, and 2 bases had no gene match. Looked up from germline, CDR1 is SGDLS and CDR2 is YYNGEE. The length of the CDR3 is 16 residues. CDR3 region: CASSGGLAGGQETQYF. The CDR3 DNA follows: TGTGCCAGCAGCGGGGGACTAGCGGGAGGTCAAGAGACCCAGTACTTC.

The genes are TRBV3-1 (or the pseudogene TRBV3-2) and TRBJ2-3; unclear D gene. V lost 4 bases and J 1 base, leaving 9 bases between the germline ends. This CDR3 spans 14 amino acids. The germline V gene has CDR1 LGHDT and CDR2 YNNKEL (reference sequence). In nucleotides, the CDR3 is TGTGCCAGCAGCCGATACTTGGGCACAGATACGCAGTATTTT. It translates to CASSRYLGTDTQYF.

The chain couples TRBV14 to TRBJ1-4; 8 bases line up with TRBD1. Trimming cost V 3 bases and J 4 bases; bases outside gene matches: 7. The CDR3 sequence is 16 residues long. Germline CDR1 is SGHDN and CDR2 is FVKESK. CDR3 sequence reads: CASSQPRTGFNEKLFF. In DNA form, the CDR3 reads TGTGCCAGCAGCCAGCCTCGGACAGGGTTTAATGAAAAACTGTTTTTT.

The CDR3 nucleotides are TGTGCCAGCAGTTCTCCAGGGGACAATTCACCCCTCCACTTT. This codes for CASSSPGDNSPLHF. The chain uses TRBV27 and TRBJ1-6, with TRBD1 as a possible D gene (6 bases). The germline V and J ends were trimmed by 4 bases and 7 bases, with 11 bases remaining between them. The germline CDR1 and CDR2 sequences are MNHEY and SMNVEV (reference sequence). CDR3 length equals 14 residues.

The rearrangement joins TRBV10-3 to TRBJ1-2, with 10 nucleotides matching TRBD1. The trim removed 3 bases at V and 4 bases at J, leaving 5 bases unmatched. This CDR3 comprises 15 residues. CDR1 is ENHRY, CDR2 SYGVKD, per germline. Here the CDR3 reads CAISDRTGGSYGYTF. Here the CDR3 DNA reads TGTGCCATCAGTGACAGGACAGGGGGAAGCTATGGCTACACCTTC.